Listed below are T cell receptor beta chains from one sample, sequenced in a study of cytomegalovirus exposure and HLA in healthy donors. Profiled with immunoSEQ multiplex PCR; TCRdb holds only in-frame clones, not every one. Seen here are 90,000 to 150,000 clones, 70% to 90% observed once, and the top ten hold about 1.7%. The source material was PBMCs. These receptors were collected from a man between 35 and 55 years old in good health and CMV-seronegative. Each CDR3 is given with its conserved first and last residue. D genes are given only for firm matches. A row's size may be missing; if present it is once, few, many or a size class.

-,TRBV7-6,TRBJ1-1,-,CASSLAQGVGTEAFF,TGTGCCAGCAGCTTGGCGCAGGGCGTCGGAACTGAAGCTTTCTTT
TRBD1,TRBV5-4,TRBJ1-2,-,CASSFPGQGSHGYTF,TGTGCCAGCAGCTTCCCGGGACAGGGGTCTCATGGCTACACCTTC
-,TRBV6-1,TRBJ1-1,-,CASSESGRAPNTEAFF,TGTGCCAGCAGTGAAAGTGGCAGGGCGCCGAACACTGAAGCTTTCTTT
TRBD1,TRBV6-1,TRBJ2-7,few,CASSSPDRGYEQYF,TGTGCCAGCAGTTCCCCGGACAGGGGGTACGAGCAGTACTTC
-,TRBV18,TRBJ2-7,-,CASSPPSGSYEQYF,TGTGCCAGCTCACCACCTTCGGGCTCCTACGAGCAGTACTTC
-,TRBV30,TRBJ1-1,-,CAWKPGETAFF,TGTGCCTGGAAACCAGGGGAGACGGCTTTCTTT
-,TRBV19,TRBJ2-2,-,CASSRGGVTNTGELFF,TGTGCCAGTAGTAGAGGCGGGGTCACGAACACCGGGGAGCTGTTTTTT
TRBD2,TRBV5-4,TRBJ2-7,-,CASSLELAANEQYF,TGTGCCAGCAGCTTGGAACTAGCGGCGAACGAGCAGTACTTC
TRBD2,TRBV28,TRBJ2-7,-,CASSLLVAGGTYEQYF,TGTGCCAGCAGTTTACTGGTAGCGGGAGGCACCTACGAGCAGTACTTC
TRBD1,TRBV29-1,TRBJ1-2,-,CSARDREGYGYTF,TGCAGCGCCCGGGACAGGGAAGGCTATGGCTACACCTTC
-,TRBV30,TRBJ2-3,-,CAWTRDTETDTQYF,TGTGCCTGGACCCGGGACACTGAGACAGATACGCAGTATTTT
-,TRBV9,TRBJ2-4,-,CASSVGGGAMGKNIQYF,TGTGCCAGCAGCGTAGGTGGGGGGGCCATGGGCAAAAACATTCAGTACTTC
TRBD1,TRBV5-1,TRBJ2-3,once,CASSLDRVGTDTQYF,TGCGCCAGCAGTTTAGACAGGGTTGGCACAGATACGCAGTATTTT
-,TRBV6-5,TRBJ2-6,-,CASRPPGANVLTF,TGTGCCAGCCGCCCCCCGGGAGCCAACGTCCTGACTTTC
-,TRBV19,TRBJ1-1,-,CASSIDRAANTEAFF,TGTGCCAGTAGTATAGACAGGGCGGCGAACACTGAAGCTTTCTTT
TRBD1,TRBV29-1,TRBJ2-3,-,CSVVPGGITDTQYF,TGCAGCGTTGTTCCAGGGGGCATCACAGATACGCAGTATTTT
-,TRBV5-1,TRBJ1-5,-,CASSLEGGNNQPQHF,TGCGCCAGCAGCTTGGAGGGAGGAAACAATCAGCCCCAGCATTTT
-,TRBV5-6,TRBJ1-3,few,CASSPGPFSGNTIYF,TGTGCCAGCAGCCCAGGCCCTTTCTCTGGAAACACCATATATTTT
-,TRBV30,TRBJ1-2,-,CAWSGQNLEGYTF,TGTGCCTGGAGTGGACAGAACCTAGAAGGCTACACCTTC
-,TRBV29-1,TRBJ2-3,-,CSVKEADTQYF,TGCAGCGTGAAGGAGGCAGATACGCAGTATTTT
-,TRBV6-5,TRBJ1-4,-,CASSFPGGRGSEKLFF,TGTGCCAGCAGTTTCCCGGGGGGCAGGGGTAGTGAAAAACTGTTTTTT
-,TRBV18,TRBJ1-1,-,CASSQVGNTEAFF,TGTGCCAGCTCGCAGGTTGGGAACACTGAAGCTTTCTTT
TRBD1,TRBV7-2,TRBJ1-4,few,CASSEAGTGNEKLFF,TGTGCCAGCAGCGAGGCCGGGACAGGAAATGAAAAACTGTTTTTT
TRBD1,TRBV19,TRBJ1-5,-,CASSRDRGFSNQPQHF,TGTGCCAGTAGTAGGGACAGGGGGTTTAGCAATCAGCCCCAGCATTTT
-,TRBV11-3,TRBJ2-4,-,CASSLKEVGSQYF,TGTGCCAGCAGCTTAAAGGAAGTGGGCAGTCAGTACTTC
-,TRBV15,TRBJ1-1,-,CATAIPGRVTEAFF,TGTGCCACCGCGATCCCAGGGAGGGTCACTGAAGCTTTCTTT
-,TRBV6-1,TRBJ2-2,-,CASAEGNTGELFF,TGTGCCAGTGCTGAGGGTAACACCGGGGAGCTGTTTTTT
-,TRBV4-1,TRBJ2-2,-,CASSPRVGELFF,TGCGCCAGCAGCCCTAGAGTCGGGGAGCTGTTTTTT
-,TRBV29-1,TRBJ1-6,-,CSVILSGNSPLHF,TGCAGCGTGATCTTATCGGGTAATTCACCCCTCCACTTT
TRBD1,TRBV30,TRBJ1-2,few,CAWRKQGGVDGYTF,TGTGCCTGGAGGAAACAGGGGGGGGTCGATGGCTACACCTTC
-,TRBV7-2,TRBJ2-7,-,CASSLGGQPTYEQYF,TGTGCCAGCAGCTTAGGAGGGCAGCCAACCTACGAGCAGTACTTC
TRBD2,TRBV19,TRBJ2-2,-,CASRETSSTGELFF,TGTGCCAGTAGGGAGACTAGCTCCACCGGGGAGCTGTTTTTT
-,TRBV28,TRBJ2-3,-,CASKSRFPDTQYF,TGTGCCAGCAAAAGCAGGTTCCCAGATACGCAGTATTTT